This T cell receptor (beta chain) comes out of a study of blood T cell repertoires in COVID-19. Study details: Some COVID-19 samples were acute and others convalescent; all came from the United States, Italy and Spain. T cells, B-cell-depleted T cells, or PBMCs supplied cDNA or gDNA.

Trimming took 3 bases from V and 4 from J; bases not matched to a gene: 2. Germline V CDR1 and CDR2: MNHEY, SVGAGI. The CDR3 extends over 13 amino acids. On this clone itself: Other nucleotide sequences from this sample produce the same CDR3.

Original data processing: Reference gene primer amplification in the assay estimated nucleated cell counts. The data were produced by immunoSEQ multiplex PCR, yet TCRdb's version contains in-frame clones alone and is incomplete. Clone size and V and J calls were adopted from that table, with D and trimming inferred from the DNA. Here the sample spans 99,000 or so clones, around 83% being singletons. This sequence originates from a woman over 75 with active or convalescent COVID-19. Material for sequencing was peripheral blood. The chain couples TRBV6-5 to TRBJ1-1; 7 nucleotides match TRBD1. The CDR3 loop is CASSYSGGTEAFF. The CDR3 region has the DNA TGTGCCAGCAGTTATTCAGGGGGCACTGAAGCTTTCTTT.